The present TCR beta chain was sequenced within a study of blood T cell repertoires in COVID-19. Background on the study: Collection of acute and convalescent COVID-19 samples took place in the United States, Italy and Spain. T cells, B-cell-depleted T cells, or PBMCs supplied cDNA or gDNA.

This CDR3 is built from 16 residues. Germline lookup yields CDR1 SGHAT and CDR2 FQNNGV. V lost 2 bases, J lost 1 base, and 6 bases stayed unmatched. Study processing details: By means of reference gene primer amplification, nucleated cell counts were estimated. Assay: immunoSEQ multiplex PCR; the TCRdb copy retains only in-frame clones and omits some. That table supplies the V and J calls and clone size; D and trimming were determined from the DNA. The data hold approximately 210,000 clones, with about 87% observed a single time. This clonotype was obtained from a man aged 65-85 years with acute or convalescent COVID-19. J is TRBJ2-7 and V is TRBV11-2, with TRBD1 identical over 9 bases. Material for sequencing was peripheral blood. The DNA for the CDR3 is TGTGCCAGCAGCTTAAACTCAGGACAGGGGTCCTACGAGCAGTACTTC. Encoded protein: CASSLNSGQGSYEQYF. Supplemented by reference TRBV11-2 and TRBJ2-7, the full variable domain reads EAGVAQSPRYKIIEKRQSVAFWCNPISGHATLYWYQQILGQGPKLLIQFQNNGVVDDSQLPKDRFSAERLKGVDSTLKIQPAKLEDSAVYLCASSLNSGQGSYEQYFGPGTRLTVT.